The source of this T cell receptor beta chain is a study of blood T cell repertoires in COVID-19. Study-wide background: PBMCs, B-cell-depleted T cells, or T cells provided the cDNA or gDNA that made up the material.

Here immunoSEQ multiplex PCR was the method, and the copy in TCRdb shows in-frame clones only, minus some. The sample lists fewer than 150,000 clones; approximately 81% were seen once. The table lists this clone with a few counts. Trimming removed 4 bases from V and 4 bases from J, with 13 bases in between. There are 14 residues in the CDR3. Germline V gene data show CDR1 as MNHEY and CDR2 as SVGAGI. The receptor comes from a man aged 35 to 55 with acute or convalescent COVID-19. V gene TRBV6-5 combines with J gene TRBJ2-5; D perhaps matches TRBD1 (5 bases). Sequencing used peripheral blood. CDR3 loop: CASSFRARVETQYF. Written as DNA, the CDR3 is TGTGCCAGCAGTTTCAGGGCGCGCGTAGAGACCCAGTACTTC.